These 24 T cell receptor beta chains originate from one sample sequenced in a study of patients and donors after allogeneic stem cell transplantation. In TCRdb, the RT-PCR reads were re-called with MiXCR into one record per CDR3 protein. The repertoire holds hundreds of thousands of distinct CDR3 sequences, around 16% seen once, with 7.2% in the top ten. Material for sequencing was blood, either unsorted or a sorted T cell fraction (not recorded which). The receptor set was obtained from a human donor who was either an allogeneic HSCT recipient or a stem cell or donor lymphocyte infusion donor (not recorded which). It is not recorded whose cells these are; they may come from a transplant donor.

This clonotype has only a few counts. The rearrangement joins TRBV18 to TRBJ1-2, with D tentatively TRBD1 (6 bases). Germline loops: CDR1 KGHSH, CDR2 LQKENI. This CDR3 region has 16 residues. Trimming shortened V by 0 bases and J by 3 bases, and 14 bases separated the two germline ends. The DNA of the CDR3 is TGTGCCAGCTCACCACCGGGACAATTCCGAGACTATGGCTACACCTTC. Its protein product is CASSPPGQFRDYGYTF.

Only a few counts were recorded for this clonotype. The rearrangement joins TRBV18 to TRBJ2-7; 14 nucleotides match TRBD2. Germline V gene data show CDR1 as KGHSH and CDR2 as LQKENI. This CDR3 has 19 amino acids. V trimming: 4 bases; J trimming: 2 bases; junction bases outside the gene matches: 13. The CDR3 DNA reads TGTGCCAGCTCACTCTACATTCCGGGACTAGCGGGAGATCCCTACGAGCAGTACTTC. It yields the protein CASSLYIPGLAGDPYEQYF.

The rearrangement uses TRBV7-9 and TRBJ2-1, with D perhaps matching TRBD1 or TRBD2 (5 bases each). Germline CDR1 and CDR2: SEHNR and FQNEAQ (reference sequence). The length of the CDR3 is 14 residues. V lost 5 bases to trimming and J lost 5 bases, with 13 bases between them. The CDR3: CASSPGPGHNEQFF. The CDR3 bases are TGTGCCAGCAGCCCGGGGCCTGGCCACAATGAGCAGTTCTTC.

This clonotype was detected many times. The chain is built from TRBV29-1 and TRBJ2-1; D is uncertain. The germline V gene encodes CDR1 SQVTM and CDR2 ANQGSEA. The germline V and J ends were trimmed by 6 bases and 2 bases, with 17 bases remaining between them. CDR3 size: 15 residues. The CDR3: CSVTGRVQTYNEQFF. The CDR3 DNA reads TGCAGCGTCACCGGACGGGTCCAAACCTACAATGAGCAGTTCTTC.

V is TRBV2 and J is TRBJ1-6; a possible D gene is TRBD1 (5 bases). Germline CDR1 is SNHLY and CDR2 is FYNNEI. With 1 base removed from V and 10 bases from J, the gap between germline ends came to 20 bases. CDR3 length: 17 amino acids. CDR3 amino acids: CASSEEGAGARKSPLHF. The CDR3, as DNA: TGTGCCAGCAGTGAAGAGGGAGCCGGGGCGCGGAAATCACCCCTCCACTTT.

Here the CDR3 DNA reads TGCAGTGCGTGGCGGGAGGGCCGTACCGGGGAGCTGTTTTTT. As protein: CSAWREGRTGELFF. This rearrangement joins TRBV20-1 to TRBJ2-2; 9 bases match TRBD2. With V trimmed by 6 bases and J by 5 bases, 7 bases remained unmatched. The CDR3 covers 14 residues. CDR1 and CDR2 from the germline V gene are DFQATT and SNEGSKA (reference sequence).

The chain has TRBV20-1 and TRBJ2-1; 11 positions agree with TRBD2. Germline CDR1 reads DFQATT; CDR2 reads SNEGSKA (reference sequence). CDR3 size: 16 residues. V was pared by 6 bases and J by 0 bases, with 7 bases of the junction left unmatched. The chain's CDR3 is CSATGTSGSSYNEQFF. In nucleotides, the CDR3 is TGCAGTGCCACCGGGACTAGCGGTTCCTCCTACAATGAGCAGTTCTTC.

This clonotype was observed many times. V is TRBV18 and J is TRBJ1-5; 7 nucleotides align to TRBD1. Germline lookup yields CDR1 KGHSH and CDR2 LQKENI. This CDR3 has 15 residues. The V and J ends lost 3 bases and 6 bases, in that order; junction bases with no gene match: 8. The CDR3 DNA is TGTGCCAGCTCACCCCCAGGGGGACGCGGTCAGCCCCAGCATTTT. This sequence encodes CASSPPGGRGQPQHF. The whole variable domain, remainder taken from reference TRBV18 and TRBJ1-5, is NAGVMQNPRHLVRRRGQEARLRCSPMKGHSHVYWYRQLPEEGLKFMVYLQKENIIDESGMPKERFSAEFPKEGPSILRIQQVVRGDSAAYFCASSPPGGRGQPQHFGDGTRLSIL.

The CDR3 region has the DNA TGTGCCAGCAGCGTAGACGCTAGCGGGGTCGATGAGCAGTTCTTC. This gives the protein CASSVDASGVDEQFF. This chain uses TRBV9 with TRBJ2-1; TRBD2 agrees at 9 bases. CDR1 and CDR2 (germline): SGDLS, YYNGEE. Trimming removed 0 bases from V and 8 bases from J; junction bases left unmatched: 6. This CDR3 is built from 15 residues. The whole variable domain, filled in from reference TRBV9 and TRBJ2-1, reads DSGVTQTPKHLITATGQRVTLRCSPRSGDLSVYWYQQSLDQGLQFLIQYYNGEERAKGNILERFSAQQFPDLHSELNLSSLELGDSALYFCASSVDASGVDEQFFGPGTRLTVL.

This clonotype was counted a few times. The chain employs TRBV5-4 and TRBJ2-1; 7 nucleotides match TRBD1. CDR3 length: 15 residues. V dropped 4 bases and J dropped 7; count of bases not matched to a gene: 11. The germline gives CDR1 SGHNT, CDR2 YYREEE (reference sequence). CDR3 sequence reads: CASSPGTDLLNEQFF. The DNA of the CDR3 is TGTGCCAGCAGCCCTGGGACAGACTTGCTGAATGAGCAGTTCTTC.

This clonotype was counted only a few times. This sequence joins TRBV14 and TRBJ2-5; a weak D match, TRBD2 (5 bases). The CDR3 length is 15 residues. The germline V and J ends were trimmed by 0 bases and 1 base, with 9 bases remaining between them. The germline gives CDR1 SGHDN, CDR2 FVKESK. The CDR3 DNA reads as TGTGCCAGCAGCCAAGAGTTAGCGCCCCAAGAGACCCAGTACTTC. Protein product: CASSQELAPQETQYF.

Concerning this clonotype: An end of the junction does not agree with germline; a read error may underlie this. This rearrangement joins TRBV11-2 to TRBJ1-4, with TRBD1 as a possible D gene (5 bases). Germline lookup yields CDR1 SGHAT and CDR2 FQNNGV. The CDR3 loop spans 18 amino acids. CDR3: CASSLKSKRTFVSENLFF. DNA for the CDR3: TGTGCCAGCAGCTTAAAATCCAAACGGACATTCGTTTCTGAAAACCTGTTTTTT.

This clonotype was observed a handful of times. The V gene is TRBV7-3, the J gene TRBJ1-1; 7 bases line up with TRBD1. This CDR3 is 16 amino acids long. The germline V gene has CDR1 SGHTA and CDR2 FQGTGA. The J segment lost 4 bases and the V segment lost 5 bases, leaving 13 bases of the junction unmatched. As DNA, the CDR3 is TGTGCCAGCAGCCCCAGGACAGGATCTATACCCACTGAAGCTTTCTTT. Encoded protein: CASSPRTGSIPTEAFF.

This clonotype was seen more than once but under ten times. The chain uses TRBV20-1 and TRBJ2-7; D uncertain. In germline, CDR1 is DFQATT, CDR2 SNEGSKA (reference sequence). The CDR3 has 14 residues. Trimming removed 6 bases from V and 3 bases from J, with 18 bases in between. CDR3 amino acids: CSATKRRLDYEQYF. CDR3 coding DNA: TGCAGTGCGACCAAGAGGAGATTGGACTACGAGCAGTACTTC.

The gene calls are TRBV19 and TRBJ1-4, with a tentative D call TRBD1 (6 bases). The CDR3 consists of 13 residues. CDR1 is LNHDA and CDR2 is SQIVND in the germline V gene (reference sequence). V was trimmed by 9 bases and J by 6 bases, leaving 14 bases between them. Written as DNA, the CDR3 is TGTGCCAGCGGGGGCAGGAGGGATGAAAAACTGTTTTTT. This sequence encodes CASGGRRDEKLFF.

At least ten counts were recorded for this clonotype. This rearrangement joins TRBV13 to TRBJ2-7; TRBD1 matches at 10 bases. Germline V gene lookup returns CDR1 PRHDT and CDR2 FYEKMQ (reference sequence). Losses at the gene ends were 1 base for V and 1 base for J; bases not matched to a gene: 7. This CDR3 has 17 residues. In DNA, the CDR3 is TGTGCCAGCAGCTTAGTTCTGACAGGGGGCGCGTCCTACGAGCAGTACTTC. Amino acid sequence: CASSLVLTGGASYEQYF. The full variable domain, rest sourced from reference TRBV13 and TRBJ2-7, is AAGVIQSPRHLIKEKRETATLKCYPIPRHDTVYWYQQGPGQDPQFLISFYEKMQSDKGSIPDRFSAQQFSDYHSELNMSSLELGDSALYFCASSLVLTGGASYEQYFGPGTRLTVT.

CDR3 residues: CASSLRGILWDEQYF. CDR3 coding DNA: TGTGCCAGCAGCTTGAGAGGGATCCTCTGGGACGAGCAGTACTTC. The rearrangement links TRBV11-2 to TRBJ2-7, with a weak D call TRBD2 (5 bases). The CDR3 runs 15 residues. Trimming removed 3 bases from V and 5 bases from J, with 17 bases in between. Germline CDR1 reads SGHAT; CDR2 reads FQNNGV.

The rearrangement links TRBV11-1 to TRBJ2-7, with TRBD2 identical over 8 bases. There are 19 residues in the CDR3. Germline CDR1 is SGHAT and CDR2 is FQDESV (reference sequence). V lost 5 bases, J lost 2 bases, and 20 bases stayed unmatched. The CDR3 coding sequence is TGTGCCAGCAGCCCGTTAGCGGGGACCACTCCTCTACTCACCTACGAGCAGTACTTC. Translating it yields CASSPLAGTTPLLTYEQYF.

This rearrangement joins TRBV2 to TRBJ2-3, with D unresolved. Trimming removed 6 bases from V and 0 bases from J, with 7 bases in between. Germline lookup yields CDR1 SNHLY and CDR2 FYNNEI. This CDR3 is built from 13 residues. CDR3 region: CASRVPSTDTQYF. CDR3 sequence (DNA): TGTGCCAGCAGGGTACCTAGCACAGATACGCAGTATTTT.

The genes are TRBV4-3 and TRBJ1-5; possibly TRBD1 for D (6 bases). This CDR3 contains 15 residues. Per the germline V gene, CDR1 is LGHNA and CDR2 is YSLEER. V was cut by 4 bases and J by 5 bases, with 15 bases left in between. Here the CDR3 DNA reads TGCGCCAGCAGCCGCGACCCGGGACAACATCAGCCCCAGCATTTT. Translated: CASSRDPGQHQPQHF.

The chain uses TRBV3-1 and TRBJ2-7; TRBD1 aligns across 8 bases. The CDR3 runs 18 residues. CDR1 and CDR2 from the germline V gene are LGHDT and YNNKEL (reference sequence). V trimming: 1 base; J trimming: 0 bases; junction bases outside the gene matches: 11. CDR3 amino acids: CASSQAILGTGFSYEQYF. The CDR3 nucleotides are TGTGCCAGCAGCCAAGCAATCCTCGGGACAGGTTTCTCCTACGAGCAGTACTTC.

The chain carries TRBV28 and TRBJ1-1, with 9 bases identical to TRBD1. From germline, CDR1 is MDHEN and CDR2 SYDVKM. The CDR3 runs to 15 residues. Trimming removed 5 bases from V and 6 bases from J; junction bases left unmatched: 10. The chain's CDR3 is CASSPAGTGRPEAFF. DNA of the CDR3: TGTGCCAGCAGTCCAGCCGGGACAGGGAGGCCTGAAGCTTTCTTT.

The sample holds a few counts of this clonotype. The chain has TRBV3-1 and TRBJ2-3, with 10 bases matching TRBD2. The CDR3 covers 17 residues. Trimming at V came to 1 base and at J to 0 bases, leaving 4 bases not matched to a gene. Germline V gives CDR1 LGHDT, CDR2 YNNKEL (reference sequence). The CDR3: CASSQVGTSASTDTQYF. CDR3 in DNA: TGTGCCAGCAGCCAAGTAGGGACTAGCGCAAGCACAGATACGCAGTATTTT.

This clonotype was seen ten or more times. The chain has TRBV5-1 and TRBJ2-1; 12 bases fit TRBD2. This CDR3 has 14 amino acids. Germline V gives CDR1 SGHRS, CDR2 YFSETQ. Germline trimming cut 1 base from V and 10 bases from J; bases unmatched to any gene: 3. This CDR3 is CASSLLTSGGEQFF. The CDR3, as DNA: TGCGCCAGCAGCTTGTTAACTAGCGGGGGGGAGCAGTTCTTC.